This T cell receptor (beta chain) was sequenced during a study of blood T cells in healthy people across ages. Trimming cost V 3 bases and J 0 bases, with 9 bases left between them. The CDR3 is 15 residues long. Germline loops: CDR1 SGHTA, CDR2 FQGNSA. Through a sample-barcoded 5' primer and a J-beta primer mix, a second PCR was run for about 7 to 12 cycles. A template-switch adaptor with 12 random nucleotides tagged each cDNA molecule. TCRdb independently ran MiXCR on the 5' RACE reads; one entry per CDR3 protein. The sample holds about a million distinct CDR3 sequences, approximately 38% seen once. Overall study results and limits: Diversity of TCR beta correlated strongly with naive T cell percentage. Significant beta diversity loss was already apparent by age approximately 38, declining roughly linearly.

Worth noting for this clonotype: The antigen is unknown.

The clonotype comes from a man aged 18 to 35 in good health. What was sequenced was blood. The chain combines TRBV7-2 with TRBJ1-3; D uncertain. Here the CDR3 reads CASSFRGSSGNTIYF. CDR3 DNA sequence: TGTGCCAGCAGCTTTCGTGGTAGCTCTGGAAACACCATATATTTT.